What follows are 24 T cell receptor beta chains derived from one specimen sequenced in a study of response to subunit inactivated influenza vaccine. Each CDR3 protein gets one entry after TCRdb re-called the RT-PCR reads with MiXCR. The profile shows hundreds of thousands of distinct CDR3 sequences, roughly 12% of them singletons. The starting material was PBMCs from blood, obtained on the day of vaccination. These receptors were obtained from a man in his forties or fifties who received an inactivated influenza vaccine.

This clonotype was counted only a few times. J is TRBJ2-1 and V is TRBV27; D remains unclear. The CDR3 spans 14 residues. The germline gives CDR1 MNHEY, CDR2 SMNVEV (reference sequence). Between the trimmed V and J ends, which lost 5 bases and 2 bases, there was a span of 10 bases. Written as DNA, the CDR3 is TGTGCCAGCAGTACCTACCCGCCCTACAATGAGCAGTTCTTC. Protein product: CASSTYPPYNEQFF.

This clonotype was seen many times. The V and J genes are TRBV12-3 or TRBV12-4 and TRBJ2-7; D is unresolved. There are 13 residues in the CDR3. Trimming left V 6 bases short and J 0 bases short, with 9 bases between. This CDR3 is CASSKANSYEQYF. As DNA, the CDR3 is TGTGCCAGCAGCAAAGCCAACTCCTACGAGCAGTACTTC.

This chain uses TRBV6-2 or TRBV6-3 with TRBJ1-1, with D unresolved. V was shortened by 0 bases and J by 2 bases, with 7 bases between the two germline ends. Germline values: CDR1 MNHEY, CDR2 SVGEGT. This CDR3 comprises 14 residues. This CDR3 is CASSYSRANTEAFF. DNA for the CDR3: TGTGCCAGCAGTTACTCGAGGGCCAACACTGAAGCTTTCTTT.

This clonotype was seen more than once but under ten times. This sequence joins TRBV14 and TRBJ2-2; TRBD1 aligns across 9 bases. Germline values: CDR1 SGHDN, CDR2 FVKESK. This CDR3 region has 15 residues. V was clipped by 4 bases and J by 7 bases; unmatched bases: 7. DNA of the CDR3: TGTGCCAGCAGCCCCTACAGGGGGCGAAACGGGGAGCTGTTTTTT. It is translated as CASSPYRGRNGELFF.

J is TRBJ2-1 and V is TRBV29-1, with D maybe TRBD1 (6 bases). Germline V lookup: CDR1 SQVTM, CDR2 ANQGSEA. The CDR3 is 13 amino acids. The V gene lost 5 bases and the J gene lost 8 bases, with 16 bases spanning the gap. This CDR3 is CSVRRTAIDEQFF. In DNA, the CDR3 is TGCAGCGTTCGTCGGACAGCGATAGATGAGCAGTTCTTC.

The rearrangement links TRBV5-1 to TRBJ2-5; TRBD1 agrees at 8 bases. CDR1 is SGHRS, CDR2 YFSETQ, per germline. This CDR3 has 15 residues. V trimming: 2 bases; J trimming: 4 bases; junction bases outside the gene matches: 7. The CDR3 bases are TGCGCCAGCAGCTTCCAACAGGGGGTCCCAGAGACCCAGTACTTC. It is translated as CASSFQQGVPETQYF. Drawing the rest from reference TRBV5-1 and TRBJ2-5, the complete variable domain is KAGVTQTPRYLIKTRGQQVTLSCSPISGHRSVSWYQQTPGQGLQFLFEYFSETQRNKGNFPGRFSGRQFSNSRSEMNVSTLELGDSALYLCASSFQQGVPETQYFGPGTRLLVL.

The chain employs TRBV4-2 and TRBJ1-2, with D tentatively TRBD1 (6 bases). This CDR3 is built from 15 residues. The germline CDR1 and CDR2 sequences are LGHNA and YNFKEQ. V lost 3 bases and J 2 bases, leaving 13 bases between the germline ends. The CDR3 here is CASSQERTANYGYTF. CDR3 nucleotide sequence: TGTGCCAGCAGCCAGGAAAGGACAGCGAACTATGGCTACACCTTC.

This clonotype showed up just a few times. The genes are TRBV20-1 and TRBJ2-1; 9 bases map to TRBD2. The CDR3 totals 14 residues. In germline, CDR1 is DFQATT, CDR2 SNEGSKA (reference sequence). V gave up 1 base and J gave up 7 bases; unmatched junction bases: 5. CDR3 coding DNA: TGCAGTGCTAGAGGCGGGAGGGCCGTGAATGAGCAGTTCTTC. Its translation is CSARGGRAVNEQFF.

In this sample, this clonotype turned up a few times. V gene TRBV20-1 combines with J gene TRBJ2-3; tentatively, D is TRBD1 (6 bases). Germline lookup yields CDR1 DFQATT and CDR2 SNEGSKA (reference sequence). Trimming pared 6 bases from V and 2 bases from J, leaving 9 bases between. This CDR3 is 12 amino acids long. For the CDR3, the DNA is TGCAGTGCCTGGGACACCACAGATACGCAGTATTTT. Its protein is CSAWDTTDTQYF.

The sample holds a few counts of this clonotype. The rearrangement uses TRBV5-1 and TRBJ2-1; D is uncertain. Between the trimmed V and J ends, which lost 0 bases and 8 bases, there was a span of 12 bases. The V gene's germline CDR1 is SGHRS and CDR2 YFSETQ. CDR3 length equals 14 residues. The CDR3 DNA reads TGCGCCAGCAGCTTGGCCAATCCTGGAGATGAGCAGTTCTTC. This sequence encodes CASSLANPGDEQFF.

The chain combines TRBV5-1 with TRBJ2-1; TRBD2 matches at 7 bases. The J segment lost 10 bases and the V segment lost 7 bases, leaving 20 bases of the junction unmatched. The CDR3 has 16 residues. Germline values: CDR1 SGHRS, CDR2 YFSETQ. In nucleotides, the CDR3 is TGCGCCAGCCCTACCCCGGACAAGGGCCAGGGAGGGGAGCAGTTCTTC. It codes for CASPTPDKGQGGEQFF.

This clonotype was seen only a few times. CDR3: CASSQGRTETQYF. The CDR3 bases are TGTGCCAGCAGCCAGGGCCGCACGGAGACCCAGTACTTC. The rearrangement joins TRBV11-2 to TRBJ2-5; weak D call: TRBD1 (5 bases). The CDR3 runs to 13 residues. Germline V gene lookup returns CDR1 SGHAT and CDR2 FQNNGV. The V and J ends lost 5 bases and 5 bases respectively, with 12 bases between them.

This clonotype was picked up many times. J is TRBJ2-1 and V is TRBV19, with D unresolved. Trimming took 6 bases from V and 4 from J, leaving 4 bases between them. Looked up from germline, CDR1 is LNHDA and CDR2 is SQIVND (reference sequence). The CDR3 has 11 residues. The CDR3, as DNA: TGTGCCAGTAGGGTTTACAATGAGCAGTTCTTC. Protein product: CASRVYNEQFF. The variable domain in full, with the rest retrieved from reference TRBV19 and TRBJ2-1, is DGGITQSPKYLFRKEGQNVTLSCEQNLNHDAMYWYRQDPGQGLRLIYYSQIVNDFQKGDIAEGYSVSREKKESFPLTVTSAQKNPTAFYLCASRVYNEQFFGPGTRLTVL.

The chain has TRBV2 and TRBJ2-6, with TRBD2 matching 8 bases. V trimming: 3 bases; J trimming: 0 bases; junction bases outside the gene matches: 7. The CDR3 length is 18 residues. Germline CDR1 and CDR2: SNHLY and FYNNEI. The CDR3 region is CASSETGGLNSGANVLTF. DNA for the CDR3: TGTGCCAGCAGTGAGACGGGAGGGCTCAACTCTGGGGCCAACGTCCTGACTTTC.

Many counts were recorded for this clonotype. The chain joins TRBV5-1 to TRBJ2-7; no clear D gene. V was pared by 0 bases and J by 6 bases, with 10 bases between. The CDR3 sequence is 13 residues long. Germline CDR1 reads SGHRS; CDR2 reads YFSETQ. The CDR3 sequence: CASSLASRSEQYF. The CDR3 nucleotides are TGCGCCAGCAGCTTGGCAAGTCGCAGCGAGCAGTACTTC.

V is TRBV7-6 and J is TRBJ2-3; D call uncertain. The CDR3 consists of 13 residues. Trimming removed 5 bases from V and 7 bases from J, with 13 bases in between. From germline, CDR1 is SGHVS and CDR2 FNYEAQ. CDR3 sequence reads: CASSPFDQHTQYF. The CDR3 bases are TGTGCCAGCAGCCCCTTTGACCAGCATACGCAGTATTTT.

This clonotype turned up a few times. The chain is built from TRBV11-2 and TRBJ2-4, with a possible D match to TRBD2 (5 bases). This CDR3 is 15 amino acids long. Germline V gives CDR1 SGHAT, CDR2 FQNNGV. V lost 4 bases, J lost 4 bases, and 14 bases lay in between. The CDR3 loop reads CASSSPRWEKNIQYF. DNA for the CDR3: TGTGCCAGCAGCTCCCCACGGTGGGAGAAAAACATTCAGTACTTC.

J is TRBJ2-5 and V is TRBV30; D call uncertain. The CDR3 extends over 13 amino acids. Trimming took 4 bases from V and 9 from J, leaving 18 bases between them. The germline V gene encodes CDR1 GTSNPN and CDR2 SVGIG (reference sequence). The CDR3 region is CAWTIYLNEAQYF. CDR3 DNA: TGTGCCTGGACCATTTACCTCAATGAGGCCCAGTACTTC. Supplemented by reference TRBV30 and TRBJ2-5, the full variable domain reads SQTIHQWPATLVQPVGSPLSLECTVEGTSNPNLYWYRQAAGRGLQLLFYSVGIGQISSEVPQNLSASRPQDRQFILSSKKLLLSDSGFYLCAWTIYLNEAQYFGPGTRLLVL.

This sequence joins TRBV6-1 and TRBJ2-3; possibly TRBD1 for D (6 bases). The V gene lost 4 bases and the J gene lost 0 bases, with 14 bases spanning the gap. Germline V gives CDR1 MNHNS, CDR2 SASEGT. This CDR3 has 16 residues. The CDR3 DNA reads TGTGCCAGCAGTGTAGTGGGGGCCCCAAGCACAGATACGCAGTATTTT. Protein product: CASSVVGAPSTDTQYF.

This clonotype was seen a handful of times. The chain joins TRBV7-6 to TRBJ2-7; no clear D gene. V dropped 2 bases and J dropped 3 bases, with 8 bases sitting between them. The CDR3 is 13 amino acids. Germline CDR1 and CDR2: SGHVS and FNYEAQ. The CDR3 coding sequence is TGTGCCAGCAGCTTAAGTAATCTCTACGAGCAGTACTTC. Encoded protein: CASSLSNLYEQYF.

A few counts support this clonotype. The chain carries TRBV9 and TRBJ2-5; D ambiguous. The V gene lost 4 bases and the J gene lost 2 bases, with 21 bases spanning the gap. This CDR3 contains 17 residues. Germline lookup yields CDR1 SGDLS and CDR2 YYNGEE. Here the CDR3 DNA reads TGTGCCAGCAGCTCTCAAACCGGAAGGGTGGGACAAGAGACCCAGTACTTC. Translating gives CASSSQTGRVGQETQYF.

Many counts were recorded for this clonotype. The V call is TRBV5-1, the J call TRBJ2-2; D remains ambiguous. CDR3 length: 15 residues. Trimming pared 0 bases from V and 0 bases from J, leaving 6 bases between. CDR1 is SGHRS, CDR2 YFSETQ, per germline. CDR3 nucleotide sequence: TGCGCCAGCAGCTTGGACTCAACGAACACCGGGGAGCTGTTTTTT. Translation gives CASSLDSTNTGELFF.

The chain combines TRBV12-3 or TRBV12-4 with TRBJ2-1; 10 bases map to TRBD2. The ends lost 5 bases at V and 5 bases at J; junction bases unmatched: 15. CDR3 length: 18 residues. In DNA form, the CDR3 reads TGTGCCAGCAGTCCTTTCTCTTCACTAGCGGGAATAAACAATGAGCAGTTCTTC. Protein sequence: CASSPFSSLAGINNEQFF.

The genes are TRBV10-3 and TRBJ2-7, with D unclear. The CDR3 extends over 13 amino acids. V lost 0 bases to trimming and J lost 7 bases, with 10 bases between them. Germline V gene lookup returns CDR1 ENHRY and CDR2 SYGVKD. The CDR3 here is CAISESWEGEQYF. CDR3 bases: TGTGCCATCAGTGAGTCATGGGAAGGAGAGCAGTACTTC.